This TCR beta chain was documented in a study of blood T cell repertoires in COVID-19 (TCRdb year 2020). For the wider study: Samples covering the acute and convalescent phases of COVID-19 were provided by collaborators in the United States, Italy and Spain. The material from the prospective study consisted of cDNA or gDNA derived from T cells, B-cell-depleted T cells, or PBMCs. The dataset comprised deeply sampled blood TCRbeta repertoires from subjects exposed to, actively infected with, or recovered from COVID-19. The repertoires were released in a freely available public database meant as a resource for research on the immune response to SARS-CoV-2. The samples were drawn from two sources: the first 160 participants of the ongoing ImmuneRACE study, and 1,000 to 1,500 subjects contributed by 6 global collaborators. The sample metadata nearly always contained a de-identified subject ID, COVID-19 status, age in years and sex. HLA class I and class II types, where available, came from metadata supplied by the sample provider rather than from assay-based typing.

TCRbeta CDR3 regions were amplified from genomic DNA using the immunoSEQ Assay, a bias-controlled multiplex PCR. The original methods were these. The number of nucleated cells in each sample was estimated from the amplification of reference gene primers within the assay. To quantify the absolute abundance of each unique TCRbeta CDR3 rearrangement, sequence reads were collapsed and filtered. Productive Simpson clonality was computed per sample as the square root of Simpson's diversity index over productive rearrangements. TCRdb obtained this table from immuneACCESS and retained in-frame rearrangements with V and J assigned. These tables miss some clones; where compared with another copy, unresolved V genes account for less than half of the shortfall, and the remainder is unexplained. The DNA was the basis for D and trimming; V, J and clone size are from that table. The sample has around 110,000 clones on record, roughly 83% of them singletons. The ten top clones hold approximately 4% of the sample.

This clone was seen a few times. Its antigen is unknown. Per-nucleotide qualities are absent, and no much larger clonotype sits a single base away. Each collaborating institution followed its own protocols to collect whole blood in K2EDTA tubes. For TCRbeta analysis, collaborators shipped samples as frozen whole blood, isolated PBMCs, or DNA extracted from either of those sample types. What the authors observed across the whole study: The amount of clinical and demographic metadata varied by source and participant and was provided uncurated.

The CDR1 and CDR2 encoded by the germline V gene (reference sequence) are LNHDA and SQIVND. Trimming accounts for 10 bases at V and 4 bases at J, while the number of junction bases matched to no gene is 15. The cysteine opens and the phenylalanine closes a CDR3 of 16 amino acids. Solely the CDR3 DNA is kept, with 48 bases framed from the first base. Source material: peripheral blood. Recombination joined TRBV19 with TRBJ2-2, with 7 junctional bases fitting TRBD1. This TCR was sampled from a human donor in a cohort sampled during active COVID-19. This receptor has the CDR3 CATTSERGQPTGELFF. The bases read TGTGCCACCACGTCCGAGAGGGGGCAACCCACCGGGGAGCTGTTTTTT.